This entry is about one T cell receptor beta chain. Its target is not known. The ends were cut back, 7 bases at V and 4 bases at J, with 16 bases in the middle. Germline-derived CDR1 and CDR2 are SGHRS and YFSETQ. CDR3 size: 14 residues. The data derive from a study of OX40 agonist ivuxolimab in advanced cancers. Study-level background: Previous treatment with anti-PD-1, anti-PD-L1 or anti-CTLA-4 therapy was allowed; under 50% had received some. Study conclusions and caveats: The authors also found low normalized T-cell clonal expansion in some nonresponders.

The assay was immunoSEQ multiplex PCR, and TCRdb's table has in-frame clones only and misses some. The sample shows some 72,000 clones, over 80% of them seen only once. The TCR sequence derives from an adult with an advanced solid tumor such as melanoma, head and neck, liver or kidney cancer. The sequencing here drew on CD4+ or CD8+ T cells sorted from blood, taken in a trial of the OX40 agonist ivuxolimab. This sequence joins TRBV5-1 and TRBJ2-3, with D perhaps TRBD2 (5 bases). CDR3 in amino acids: CASFEDSVADTQYF. The CDR3 coding sequence is TGCGCCAGCTTCGAAGATAGCGTGGCAGATACGCAGTATTTT.